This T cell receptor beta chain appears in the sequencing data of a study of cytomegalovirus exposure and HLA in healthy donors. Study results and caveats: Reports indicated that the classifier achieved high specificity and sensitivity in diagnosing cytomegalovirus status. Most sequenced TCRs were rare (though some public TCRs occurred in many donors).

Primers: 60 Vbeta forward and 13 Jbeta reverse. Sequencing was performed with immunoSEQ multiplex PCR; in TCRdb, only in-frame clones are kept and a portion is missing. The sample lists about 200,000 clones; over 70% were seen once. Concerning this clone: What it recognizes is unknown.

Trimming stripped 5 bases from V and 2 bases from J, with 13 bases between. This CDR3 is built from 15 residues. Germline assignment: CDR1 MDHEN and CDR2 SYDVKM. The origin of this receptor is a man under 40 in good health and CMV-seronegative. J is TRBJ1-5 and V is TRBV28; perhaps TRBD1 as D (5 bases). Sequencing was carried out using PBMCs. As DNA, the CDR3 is TGTGCCAGCAGTCCGACAGATTTGGGCAATCAGCCCCAGCATTTT. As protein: CASSPTDLGNQPQHF.